Sequencing of this T cell receptor (beta chain) was carried out in a study of blood T cell repertoires in COVID-19. Across the study: Italy, Spain and the United States were the sources of the convalescent and acute COVID-19 samples. Sample material is recorded as cDNA or gDNA derived from T cells, B-cell-depleted T cells, or PBMCs.

Sequencing was performed with immunoSEQ multiplex PCR; in TCRdb, only in-frame clones are kept and a portion is missing. The sample has a few hundred thousand clones, approximately 78% seen once. V gave up 3 bases and J gave up 6 bases, with 6 bases separating them. Germline CDR1 SGHTA, CDR2 FQGNSA. The CDR3 is 12 residues long. The V call is TRBV7-2, the J call TRBJ1-5; D may be TRBD1 (5 bases). The sequence derives from a woman in her seventies with COVID-19, enrolled during active disease. The sequencing sample was made of peripheral blood. CDR3 DNA sequence: TGTGCCAGCAGCTTGGGGGGTCAGCCCCAGCATTTT. Its protein is CASSLGGQPQHF. The complete variable domain, with remaining parts taken from reference TRBV7-2 and TRBJ1-5, reads GAGVSQSPSNKVTEKGKDVELRCDPISGHTALYWYRQSLGQGLEFLIYFQGNSAPDKSGLPSDRFSAERTGGSVSTLTIQRTQQEDSAVYLCASSLGGQPQHFGDGTRLSIL.